This TCR beta chain came from a study of regulatory T cells in long-lasting Graves disease. Germline V gene sequence: CDR1 SEHNR, CDR2 FQNEAQ (reference sequence). This CDR3 has 10 amino acids. V lost 5 bases, J lost 14 bases, and 12 bases lay in between. Time point noted: persistent/refractory GD, antithyroid drugs over 5 years with positive TRAb. From PBMCs, RNA was extracted and then used to make the TCR library. HTBI primers from iRepertoire and Arm-PCR of CDR3 regions yielded the TCR beta libraries. TCRdb reanalysed the multiplex PCR reads using MiXCR and keeps one entry per CDR3 protein. The data hold over 650,000 distinct CDR3 sequences, with 30% observed a single time.

This chain uses TRBV7-9 with TRBJ2-5; a weak D match, TRBD2 (6 bases). This TCR was recovered from a female donor with Graves disease. The specimen comprised peripheral blood mononuclear cells (PBMCs), sampled when the disease was refractory, from a patient treated with antithyroid drugs. CDR3 sequence: CASSGGTVYF. DNA for the CDR3: TGTGCCAGCAGCGGCGGGACCGTTTACTTC.